The present entry profiles one TCR beta chain with its context. Antigen specificity is unknown. These data are taken from a study of cytomegalovirus exposure and HLA in healthy donors. Across the study: The same platform was used for the 120 or so validation repertoires as for the roughly 730 first-cohort repertoires, as reported in a later analysis.

Profiled with immunoSEQ multiplex PCR; TCRdb holds only in-frame clones, not every one. In the table there are under 200,000 clones, approximately 89% of which are singletons. Study-wide results and limits: CMV antigen specificity of three CMV-associated chains was confirmed in vitro. The study designated roughly 150 TCR beta chains cytomegalovirus-associated. According to a later analysis, TCR clusters from the first cohort tended to co-occur in the roughly 110 validation repertoires.

Between the trimmed V and J ends, which lost 1 base and 6 bases, there was a span of 5 bases. This CDR3 is built from 12 residues. CDR1 is SGHDN, CDR2 FVKESK, per germline. Specimen: PBMCs. This TCR was recovered from a man younger than 30 in good health and CMV-seropositive. This chain connects TRBV14 to TRBJ2-3; D gene ambiguous. The chain's CDR3 is CASSQVADTQYF. In DNA, the CDR3 is TGTGCCAGCAGCCAAGTTGCGGATACGCAGTATTTT.